The next 32 T cell receptor beta chains were all read from a single sample in a study of cytomegalovirus exposure and HLA in healthy donors. 60 Vbeta and 13 Jbeta primers were used in PCR. Sequencing was performed with immunoSEQ multiplex PCR; in TCRdb, only in-frame clones are kept and a portion is missing. The repertoire holds under 130,000 clones, with 60% to 80% as singletons. The sequenced sample consisted of PBMCs. The receptor source for this set is a man in his fifties in good health and CMV-seropositive.

J is TRBJ1-1 and V is TRBV29-1; TRBD1 agrees at 9 bases. The CDR3 contains 13 residues. Looked up from germline, CDR1 is SQVTM and CDR2 is ANQGSEA. J gave up 1 base and V 6 bases, and 3 bases lay outside the gene matches. This CDR3 reads CSVGQGSNTEAFF. The CDR3 region has the DNA TGCAGCGTCGGACAGGGGTCGAACACTGAAGCTTTCTTT. Full variable domain (rest looked up from reference TRBV29-1 and TRBJ1-1): SAVISQKPSRDICQRGTSLTIQCQVDSQVTMMFWYRQQPGQSLTLIATANQGSEATYESGFVIDKFPISRPNLTFSTLTVSNMSPEDSSIYLCSVGQGSNTEAFFGQGTRLTVV.

The chain couples TRBV2 to TRBJ1-1, with 9 bases aligning to TRBD1. The CDR3 covers 14 residues. Germline V lookup: CDR1 SNHLY, CDR2 FYNNEI. V shed 5 bases and J 6 bases; nucleotides not matched to a gene: 7. CDR3 sequence (DNA): TGTGCCAGCAGTCGCCGTGGGACAGGGCCTGAAGCTTTCTTT. Its protein is CASSRRGTGPEAFF. The full variable domain, its missing parts supplied by reference TRBV2 and TRBJ1-1, is EPEVTQTPSHQVTQMGQEVILRCVPISNHLYFYWYRQILGQKVEFLVSFYNNEISEKSEIFDDQFSVERPDGSNFTLKIRSTKLEDSAMYFCASSRRGTGPEAFFGQGTRLTVV.

This chain links TRBV18 with TRBJ2-1, with 8 bases fitting TRBD2. Germline assignment: CDR1 KGHSH and CDR2 LQKENI. This CDR3 contains 13 residues. Unmatched junction bases numbered 2, after V lost 3 bases and J lost 7 bases. CDR3 protein: CASSPLAGNEQFF. The CDR3 coding sequence is TGTGCCAGCTCACCGTTAGCGGGAAATGAGCAGTTCTTC.

This clone was detected once. This chain connects TRBV7-2 to TRBJ2-1; a possible D gene is TRBD1 (6 bases). The CDR3 has 13 amino acids. CDR1 is SGHTA and CDR2 is FQGNSA in the germline V gene. Trimming left V 3 bases short and J 9 bases short, with 12 bases between. CDR3 residues: CASSFGQYGEQFF. For the CDR3, the DNA is TGTGCCAGCAGCTTTGGACAGTACGGTGAGCAGTTCTTC.

This clone was recorded once. The CDR3 nucleotides read TGTGCCATCAGTGAGTTTGAGGGCTACGAGCAGTACTTC. This encodes CAISEFEGYEQYF. This chain links TRBV10-3 with TRBJ2-7; perhaps TRBD2 as D (5 bases). Trimming removed 1 base from V and 3 bases from J, with 7 bases in between. The V gene's germline CDR1 is ENHRY and CDR2 SYGVKD. This CDR3 has 13 amino acids.

The rearrangement uses TRBV5-1 and TRBJ2-1, with TRBD2 matching 8 bases. Trimming at V came to 3 bases and at J to 0 bases, leaving 2 bases not matched to a gene. This CDR3 has 15 residues. Germline CDR1 is SGHRS and CDR2 is YFSETQ. The DNA of the CDR3 is TGCGCCAGCAGCTGGAGCGGGGGCTCCTACAATGAGCAGTTCTTC. Its protein product is CASSWSGGSYNEQFF.

V is TRBV2 and J is TRBJ2-1; 9 bases are a match to TRBD2. There are 16 residues in the CDR3. Trimming cost V 4 bases and J 4 bases; bases outside gene matches: 8. The germline CDR1 and CDR2 sequences are SNHLY and FYNNEI. The CDR3 sequence: CASSGSGSPPYNEQFF. CDR3 nucleotides: TGTGCCAGCAGTGGTAGCGGGAGTCCCCCTTACAATGAGCAGTTCTTC.

The chain employs TRBV4-1 and TRBJ1-6; no clear D. The CDR3 contains 17 residues. From germline, CDR1 is MGHRA and CDR2 YSYEKL. The V and J ends lost 1 base and 7 bases respectively, with 17 bases between them. CDR3 nucleotides: TGCGCCAGCAGCCAAGTCCTGGCGAAGGCGGAAAATTCACCCCTCCACTTT. Translated, it gives CASSQVLAKAENSPLHF.

CDR3 protein: CASSLSWGAGGREQYF. For the CDR3, the DNA is TGTGCCAGCAGTTTAAGTTGGGGGGCGGGAGGGCGGGAGCAGTACTTC. This chain joins TRBV28 and TRBJ2-7; 9 bases match TRBD2. There are 16 residues in the CDR3. Germline assignment: CDR1 MDHEN and CDR2 SYDVKM. V was pared by 2 bases and J by 7 bases, with 12 bases of the junction left unmatched.

This clone was observed a handful of times. The germline gene is not matched at one end of the junction; a read error may be the cause. The chain recombines TRBV10-3 with TRBJ2-1; weak D call: TRBD2 (5 bases). Germline CDR1 ENHRY, CDR2 SYGVKD. This CDR3 contains 15 residues. This CDR3 reads CASSPGESSYNEQFF. CDR3 in DNA: TGTGCCAGCAGTCCCGGGGAAAGCTCCTACAATGAGCAGTTCTTC.

This chain joins TRBV19 and TRBJ1-1; 7 positions agree with TRBD1. V trimming: 4 bases; J trimming: 7 bases; junction bases outside the gene matches: 6. This CDR3 region has 13 residues. Germline CDR1 and CDR2: LNHDA and SQIVND (reference sequence). The DNA for the CDR3 is TGTGCCAGTAGTACGACGGGACAGAGTGAAGCTTTCTTT. The encoded protein is CASSTTGQSEAFF. The variable domain in full, with the rest retrieved from reference TRBV19 and TRBJ1-1, is DGGITQSPKYLFRKEGQNVTLSCEQNLNHDAMYWYRQDPGQGLRLIYYSQIVNDFQKGDIAEGYSVSREKKESFPLTVTSAQKNPTAFYLCASSTTGQSEAFFGQGTRLTVV.

This clone showed up just a few times. The chain has TRBV15 and TRBJ2-7, with TRBD2 matching 8 bases. The CDR3 has 16 residues. J gave up 6 bases and V 3 bases, and 13 bases lay outside the gene matches. CDR1 is LNHNV, CDR2 YYDKDF, per germline (reference sequence). This CDR3 reads CATSREPGLGLFEQYF. The CDR3 DNA sequence: TGTGCCACCAGCAGGGAGCCGGGACTAGGTTTATTCGAGCAGTACTTC.

The rearrangement uses TRBV28 and TRBJ2-3, with 10 bases lining up with TRBD2. The V and J ends lost 5 bases and 2 bases, in that order; junction bases with no gene match: 1. Germline V CDR1 and CDR2: MDHEN, SYDVKM. The length of the CDR3 is 14 residues. This CDR3 reads CASSTSGTTDTQYF. In DNA, the CDR3 is TGTGCCAGCAGTACTAGCGGGACCACAGATACGCAGTATTTT. Filled out from reference TRBV28 and TRBJ2-3, the complete variable domain reads DVKVTQSSRYLVKRTGEKVFLECVQDMDHENMFWYRQDPGLGLRLIYFSYDVKMKEKGDIPEGYSVSREKKERFSLILESASTNQTSMYLCASSTSGTTDTQYFGPGTRLTVL.

This clone was picked up one time. The chain couples TRBV5-1 to TRBJ2-1, with D maybe TRBD1 (5 bases). Germline CDR1 is SGHRS and CDR2 is YFSETQ. This CDR3 is built from 14 residues. V dropped 0 bases and J dropped 5 bases, with 9 bases sitting between them. Here the CDR3 reads CASSLDTGHNEQFF. DNA for the CDR3: TGCGCCAGCAGCTTGGATACAGGCCACAATGAGCAGTTCTTC.

The chain links TRBV27 to TRBJ2-1; 7 bases agree with TRBD2. Germline values: CDR1 MNHEY, CDR2 SMNVEV (reference sequence). This CDR3 is built from 16 residues. V lost 5 bases and J lost 0; bases outside the gene matches: 7. The CDR3 DNA follows: TGTGCCAGCAGTCACCCCGGACTAGTCTCCTACAATGAGCAGTTCTTC. Translation gives CASSHPGLVSYNEQFF.

This chain links TRBV27 with TRBJ2-3, with D possibly TRBD2 on 7 matching bases. V gave up 5 bases and J gave up 1 base, with 16 bases separating them. The CDR3 loop spans 16 amino acids. Germline CDR1 MNHEY, CDR2 SMNVEV (reference sequence). CDR3 loop: CASSPGAGAGTDTQYF. Written as DNA, the CDR3 is TGTGCCAGCAGTCCAGGGGCGGGAGCGGGCACAGATACGCAGTATTTT.

The chain joins TRBV30 to TRBJ2-5; TRBD2 agrees at 11 bases. The V gene end was trimmed by 8 bases and the J gene end by 2 bases; junction bases not matched to a gene: 7. CDR3 length: 14 amino acids. Germline V gives CDR1 GTSNPN, CDR2 SVGIG (reference sequence). The CDR3 nucleotides are TGTGCCGGGTCGACTAGCGGGGTACAAGAGACCCAGTACTTC. As protein: CAGSTSGVQETQYF.

J is TRBJ2-3 and V is TRBV7-9; D may be TRBD2 (6 bases). CDR1 is SEHNR and CDR2 is FQNEAQ in the germline V gene (reference sequence). With 1 base removed from V and 4 bases from J, the gap between germline ends came to 9 bases. The CDR3 has 14 residues. The CDR3 nucleotides read TGTGCCAGCAGCTTAGGTTCTAGCGCAGATACGCAGTATTTT. It yields the protein CASSLGSSADTQYF. The variable domain in full, completed from reference TRBV7-9 and TRBJ2-3, reads DTGVSQNPRHKITKRGQNVTFRCDPISEHNRLYWYRQTLGQGPEFLTYFQNEAQLEKSRLLSDRFSAERPKGSFSTLEIQRTEQGDSAMYLCASSLGSSADTQYFGPGTRLTVL.

The rearrangement links TRBV11-3 to TRBJ2-1; D is undetermined. CDR1 and CDR2 (germline): SGHNT, YENEEA. CDR3 length equals 14 residues. The germline V and J ends were trimmed by 2 bases and 0 bases, with 5 bases remaining between them. CDR3 protein: CASSLSLSYNEQFF. DNA of the CDR3: TGTGCCAGCAGCTTAAGCCTCTCCTACAATGAGCAGTTCTTC.

The CDR3 loop reads CASLAEPYNEQFF. In DNA form, the CDR3 reads TGTGCCAGTCTAGCGGAGCCCTACAATGAGCAGTTCTTC. The chain couples TRBV7-8 to TRBJ2-1; 7 bases agree with TRBD2. The ends lost 9 bases at V and 2 bases at J; junction bases unmatched: 4. CDR3 length equals 13 residues. The germline gives CDR1 SGHVS, CDR2 FQNEAQ.

This chain links TRBV5-1 with TRBJ2-5; D possibly corresponds to TRBD2 (5 bases). CDR1 SGHRS and CDR2 YFSETQ come from the germline V gene. This CDR3 has 15 residues. Trimming removed 4 bases at V and 5 bases at J, with 18 bases between. The CDR3 here is CASSPPRGQRETQYF. In nucleotides, the CDR3 is TGCGCCAGCAGCCCGCCACGAGGGCAGCGGGAGACCCAGTACTTC.

The chain uses TRBV5-6 and TRBJ2-5, with a possible D match to TRBD2 (6 bases). The CDR3 covers 14 residues. Germline V lookup: CDR1 SGHDT, CDR2 YYEEEE. V lost 4 bases, J lost 6 bases, and 16 bases lay in between. Here the CDR3 reads CASSHGGGVQTQYF. CDR3 DNA: TGTGCCAGCAGCCACGGAGGCGGGGTACAGACCCAGTACTTC.

The chain joins TRBV7-2 to TRBJ2-7, with D maybe TRBD2 (6 bases). The V gene lost 1 base and the J gene lost 1 base, with 8 bases spanning the gap. Germline V gene sequence: CDR1 SGHTA, CDR2 FQGNSA. The CDR3 has 14 amino acids. CDR3 bases: TGTGCCAGCAGCTTAGGAGGAGGGTCCTACGAGCAGTACTTC. Amino acid sequence: CASSLGGGSYEQYF. Full variable domain (missing parts from reference TRBV7-2 and TRBJ2-7): GAGVSQSPSNKVTEKGKDVELRCDPISGHTALYWYRQSLGQGLEFLIYFQGNSAPDKSGLPSDRFSAERTGGSVSTLTIQRTQQEDSAVYLCASSLGGGSYEQYFGPGTRLTVT.

This chain links TRBV19 with TRBJ2-1, with 12 bases identical to TRBD2. The CDR3 totals 20 residues. CDR1 and CDR2 (germline): LNHDA, SQIVND (reference sequence). J lost 6 bases, V lost 5 bases, and 20 bases had no gene match. CDR3 in amino acids: CASSFSKTKSASGRVNEQFF. CDR3 sequence (DNA): TGTGCCAGTAGTTTTTCGAAGACTAAGTCGGCTAGCGGGAGGGTCAATGAGCAGTTCTTC.

The V call is TRBV7-8, the J call TRBJ2-7; D ambiguous. The germline V gene encodes CDR1 SGHVS and CDR2 FQNEAQ. The ends were cut back, 0 bases at V and 3 bases at J, with 6 bases in the middle. This CDR3 has 13 amino acids. The CDR3 DNA reads TGTGCCAGCAGCTTAGCTGTCAGCTACGAGCAGTACTTC. Amino acids: CASSLAVSYEQYF.

This chain connects TRBV30 to TRBJ1-1, with 8 bases fitting TRBD1. Trimming removed 4 bases from V and 5 bases from J; junction bases left unmatched: 3. The germline CDR1 and CDR2 sequences are GTSNPN and SVGIG (reference sequence). This CDR3 region has 12 residues. The CDR3 is CAWNRGETEAFF. CDR3 bases: TGTGCCTGGAACAGGGGGGAGACTGAAGCTTTCTTT.

The chain joins TRBV7-9 to TRBJ2-2, with 7 bases aligning to TRBD2. This CDR3 spans 16 amino acids. V was pared by 2 bases and J by 9 bases, with 12 bases of the junction left unmatched. Germline CDR1 and CDR2: SEHNR and FQNEAQ (reference sequence). The DNA of the CDR3 is TGTGCCAGCAGCTTAACTAGCGCCGGAGTTGTTAGGGAGCTGTTTTTT. Its translation is CASSLTSAGVVRELFF.

The chain employs TRBV29-1 and TRBJ2-7; 14 positions agree with TRBD2. V was clipped by 6 bases and J by 7 bases; unmatched bases: 8. The CDR3 sequence is 14 residues long. CDR1 is SQVTM, CDR2 ANQGSEA, per germline. The CDR3 DNA sequence: TGCAGCGTGGAGGGACTAGCGGGAGTCGGGGAGCAGTACTTC. It codes for CSVEGLAGVGEQYF.

The V call is TRBV13, the J call TRBJ2-2; the match to TRBD2 covers 9 bases. Germline lookup yields CDR1 PRHDT and CDR2 FYEKMQ (reference sequence). The CDR3 extends over 18 amino acids. After removal of 4 bases from V and 3 bases from J, the junction contained 12 bases not matched to a gene. CDR3 nucleotide sequence: TGTGCCAGCAGCTCGCCATTTCGACTAGCGGAGGACACCGGGGAGCTGTTTTTT. Translation gives CASSSPFRLAEDTGELFF.

This clone was recorded once. The chain employs TRBV5-1 and TRBJ1-6; TRBD1 agrees at 8 bases. The junction had 4 bases not matched to a gene; V was cut back by 2 bases and J by 6 bases. CDR1 and CDR2 from the germline V gene are SGHRS and YFSETQ. The CDR3 contains 15 residues. The CDR3 protein is CASSFDRGGNSPLHF. The CDR3 DNA sequence: TGCGCCAGCAGCTTTGACAGGGGCGGTAATTCACCCCTCCACTTT. Supplemented by reference TRBV5-1 and TRBJ1-6, the full variable domain reads KAGVTQTPRYLIKTRGQQVTLSCSPISGHRSVSWYQQTPGQGLQFLFEYFSETQRNKGNFPGRFSGRQFSNSRSEMNVSTLELGDSALYLCASSFDRGGNSPLHFGNGTRLTVT.

This chain uses TRBV11-3 with TRBJ2-5; D might be TRBD1 (6 bases). This CDR3 is 16 amino acids long. Trimming left V 0 bases short and J 5 bases short, with 16 bases between. CDR1 is SGHNT and CDR2 is YENEEA in the germline V gene. The CDR3 spells CASSLDGTSLGETQYF. Here the CDR3 DNA reads TGTGCCAGCAGCTTAGATGGGACATCCCTGGGGGAGACCCAGTACTTC.

The chain has TRBV5-1 and TRBJ2-1, with D possibly TRBD1 on 6 matching bases. The germline V and J ends were trimmed by 7 bases and 2 bases, with 19 bases remaining between them. Per the germline V gene, CDR1 is SGHRS and CDR2 is YFSETQ. The CDR3 sequence is 16 residues long. This chain's CDR3 is CASSYSTGPPYNEQFF. The CDR3 DNA reads TGCGCCAGCTCATACTCTACAGGGCCCCCCTACAATGAGCAGTTCTTC.